The clone carrying this T cell receptor beta chain showed up just a few times. The antigen is undetermined. Some clones are missing from TCRdb's copy, which holds only in-frame ones; the method was immunoSEQ multiplex PCR. Of under 70,000 clones in the sample, 85% to 90% were seen once. This sample stems from a study of OX40 agonist ivuxolimab in advanced cancers. Germline CDR1 SGHRS, CDR2 YFSETQ. V dropped 0 bases and J dropped 4 bases, with 0 bases sitting between them. The CDR3 totals 11 residues. Points from the study as a whole: Low normalized T-cell clonal expansion was also seen in some nonresponders. At 0.1-3.0 mg/kg, partial responders had clonal expansion among the lowest observed.

Sequences were derived from CD4+ or CD8+ T cells sorted from blood, sampled in a trial of the OX40 agonist ivuxolimab. This chain links TRBV5-1 with TRBJ2-3; the D is unclear. This TCR was recovered from an adult with an advanced solid tumor such as melanoma, head and neck, liver or kidney cancer. CDR3 DNA: TGCGCCAGCAGCTTGGCAGATACGCAGTATTTT. It specifies CASSLADTQYF.